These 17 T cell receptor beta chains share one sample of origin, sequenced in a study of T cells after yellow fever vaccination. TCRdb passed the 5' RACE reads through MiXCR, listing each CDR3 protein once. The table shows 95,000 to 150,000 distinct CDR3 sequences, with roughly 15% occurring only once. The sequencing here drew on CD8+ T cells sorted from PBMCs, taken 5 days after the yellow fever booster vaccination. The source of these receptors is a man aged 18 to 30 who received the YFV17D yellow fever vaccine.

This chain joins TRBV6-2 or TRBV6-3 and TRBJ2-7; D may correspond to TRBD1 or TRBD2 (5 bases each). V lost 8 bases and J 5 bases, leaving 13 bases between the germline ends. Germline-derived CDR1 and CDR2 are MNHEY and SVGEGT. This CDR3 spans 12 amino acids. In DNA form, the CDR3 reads TGTGCCAGCGAGGCGGTGGGGGACGAGCAGTACTTC. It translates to CASEAVGDEQYF.

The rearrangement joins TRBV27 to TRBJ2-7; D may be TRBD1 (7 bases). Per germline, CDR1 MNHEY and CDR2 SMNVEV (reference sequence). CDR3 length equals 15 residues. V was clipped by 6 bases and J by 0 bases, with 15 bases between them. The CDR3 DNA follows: TGTGCCAGCAGAGACGATCAGGGGGGCTCCTACGAGCAGTACGTC. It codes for CASRDDQGGSYEQYV.

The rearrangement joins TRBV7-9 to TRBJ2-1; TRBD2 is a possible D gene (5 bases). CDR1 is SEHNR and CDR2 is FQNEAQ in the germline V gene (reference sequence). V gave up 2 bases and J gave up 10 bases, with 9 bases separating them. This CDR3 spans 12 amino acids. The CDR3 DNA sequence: TGTGCCAGCAGCTTACGGACTTCGGAGCAGTTCTTC. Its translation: CASSLRTSEQFF.

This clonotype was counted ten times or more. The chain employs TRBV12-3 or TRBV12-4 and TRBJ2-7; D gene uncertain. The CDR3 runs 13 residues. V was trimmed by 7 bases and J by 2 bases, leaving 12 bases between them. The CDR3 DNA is TGTGCCAGCACTCCCAGTGGGACCTACGAGCAGTACTTC. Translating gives CASTPSGTYEQYF.

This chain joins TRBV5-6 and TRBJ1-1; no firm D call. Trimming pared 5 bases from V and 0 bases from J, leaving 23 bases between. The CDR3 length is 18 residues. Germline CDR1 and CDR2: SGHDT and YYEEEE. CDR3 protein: CASRSRGGFGSLNTEAFF. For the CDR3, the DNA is TGTGCCAGCAGGTCCCGGGGTGGTTTCGGGTCTCTGAACACTGAAGCTTTCTTT.

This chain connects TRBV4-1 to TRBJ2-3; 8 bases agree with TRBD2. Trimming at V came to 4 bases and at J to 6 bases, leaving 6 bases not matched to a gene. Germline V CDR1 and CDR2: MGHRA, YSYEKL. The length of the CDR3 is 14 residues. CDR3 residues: CASSPRLASDTQYF. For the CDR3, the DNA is TGCGCCAGCAGCCCGAGACTAGCGTCGGATACGCAGTATTTT.

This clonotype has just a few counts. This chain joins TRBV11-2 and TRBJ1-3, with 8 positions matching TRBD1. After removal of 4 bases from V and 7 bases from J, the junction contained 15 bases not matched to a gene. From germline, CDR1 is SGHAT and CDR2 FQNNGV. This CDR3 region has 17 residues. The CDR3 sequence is CASSSPIQGAHSNTIYF. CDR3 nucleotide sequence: TGTGCCAGCAGCTCGCCGATTCAGGGGGCGCATTCGAACACCATATATTTT.

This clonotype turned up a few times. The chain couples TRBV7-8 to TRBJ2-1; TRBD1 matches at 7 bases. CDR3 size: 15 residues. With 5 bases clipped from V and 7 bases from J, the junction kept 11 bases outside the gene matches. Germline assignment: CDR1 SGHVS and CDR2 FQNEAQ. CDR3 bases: TGTGCCAGCAGCCGGCAAATAGGGGGCGAGAATGAGCAGTTCTTC. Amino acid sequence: CASSRQIGGENEQFF.

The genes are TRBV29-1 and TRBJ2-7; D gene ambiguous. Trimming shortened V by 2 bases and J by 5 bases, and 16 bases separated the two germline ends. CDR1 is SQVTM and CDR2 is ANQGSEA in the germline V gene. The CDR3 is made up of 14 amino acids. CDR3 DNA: TGCAGCGTTGAATCGCCCGACCCGTTCGACGAGCAGTACTTC. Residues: CSVESPDPFDEQYF.

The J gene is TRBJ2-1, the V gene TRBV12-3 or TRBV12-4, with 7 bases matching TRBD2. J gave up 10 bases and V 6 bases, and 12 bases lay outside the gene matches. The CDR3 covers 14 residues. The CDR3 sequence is CASSLEGLAVEQFF. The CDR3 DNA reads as TGTGCCAGCAGCCTAGAAGGGCTAGCGGTCGAGCAGTTCTTC.

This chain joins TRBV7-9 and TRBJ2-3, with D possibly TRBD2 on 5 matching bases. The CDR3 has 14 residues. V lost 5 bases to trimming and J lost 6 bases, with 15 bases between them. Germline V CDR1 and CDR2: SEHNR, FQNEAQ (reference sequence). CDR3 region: CASSHRDSPDTQYF. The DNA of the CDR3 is TGTGCCAGCAGCCACCGGGATTCACCCGATACGCAGTATTTT.

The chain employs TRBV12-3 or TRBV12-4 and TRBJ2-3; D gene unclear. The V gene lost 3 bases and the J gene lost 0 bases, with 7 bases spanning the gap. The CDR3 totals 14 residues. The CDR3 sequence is CASSFRRSTDTQYF. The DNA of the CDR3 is TGTGCCAGCAGTTTTAGGAGAAGCACAGATACGCAGTATTTT.

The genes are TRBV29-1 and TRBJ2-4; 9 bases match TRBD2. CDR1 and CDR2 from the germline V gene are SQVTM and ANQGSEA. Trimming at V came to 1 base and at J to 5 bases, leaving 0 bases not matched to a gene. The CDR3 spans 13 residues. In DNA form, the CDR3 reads TGCAGCGTTGAAGGACTAGCGGAAAACATTCAGTACTTC. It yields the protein CSVEGLAENIQYF.

The CDR3 coding sequence is TGTGCCAGCAGCCGCACAGGACTAGTGGTTGAGCAGTTCTTC. It codes for CASSRTGLVVEQFF. The genes are TRBV7-9 and TRBJ2-1; TRBD2 aligns across 7 bases. The CDR3 is 14 amino acids. Trimming took 5 bases from V and 9 from J; bases not matched to a gene: 10. Per germline, CDR1 SEHNR and CDR2 FQNEAQ (reference sequence).

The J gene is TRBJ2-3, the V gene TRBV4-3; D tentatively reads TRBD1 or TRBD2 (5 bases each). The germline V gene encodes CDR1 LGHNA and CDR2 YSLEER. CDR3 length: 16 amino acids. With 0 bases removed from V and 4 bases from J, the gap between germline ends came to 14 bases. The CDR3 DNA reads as TGCGCCAGCAGCCAAGATGGCAGGGAGATGCCAGATACGCAGTATTTT. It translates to CASSQDGREMPDTQYF.

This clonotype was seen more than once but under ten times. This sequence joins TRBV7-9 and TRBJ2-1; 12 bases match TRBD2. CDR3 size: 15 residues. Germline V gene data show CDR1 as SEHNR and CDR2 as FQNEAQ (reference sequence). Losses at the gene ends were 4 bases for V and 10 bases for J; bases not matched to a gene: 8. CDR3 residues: CASSSSTSGGPEQFF. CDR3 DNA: TGTGCCAGCAGCTCCTCCACTAGCGGGGGGCCCGAGCAGTTCTTC.

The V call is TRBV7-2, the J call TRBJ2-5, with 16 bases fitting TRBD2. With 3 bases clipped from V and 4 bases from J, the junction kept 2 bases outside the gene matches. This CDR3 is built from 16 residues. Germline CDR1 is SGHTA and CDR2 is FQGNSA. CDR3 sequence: CASSFGTSGGGETQYF. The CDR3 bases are TGTGCCAGCAGCTTCGGGACTAGCGGGGGGGGAGAGACCCAGTACTTC.